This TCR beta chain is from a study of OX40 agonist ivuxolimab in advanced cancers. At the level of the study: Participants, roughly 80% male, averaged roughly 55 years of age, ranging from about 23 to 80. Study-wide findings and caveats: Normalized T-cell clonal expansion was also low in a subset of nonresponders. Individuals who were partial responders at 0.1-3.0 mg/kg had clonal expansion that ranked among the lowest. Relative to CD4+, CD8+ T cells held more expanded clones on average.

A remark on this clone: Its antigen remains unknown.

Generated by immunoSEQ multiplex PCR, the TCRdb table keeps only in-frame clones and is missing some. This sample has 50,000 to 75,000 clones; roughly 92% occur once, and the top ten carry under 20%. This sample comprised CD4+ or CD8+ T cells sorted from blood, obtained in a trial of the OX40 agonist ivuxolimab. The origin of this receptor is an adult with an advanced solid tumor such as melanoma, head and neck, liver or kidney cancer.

The CDR3 reads CASRTSGGGPTDTQYF. The CDR3 DNA reads TGTGCCAGCAGAACCTCCGGCGGGGGCCCCACAGATACGCAGTATTTT. V usage is TRBV27 and J usage is TRBJ2-3; D possibly corresponds to TRBD2 (7 bases). V lost 6 bases, J lost 2 bases, and 18 bases lay in between. This CDR3 has 16 amino acids. CDR1 is MNHEY and CDR2 is SMNVEV in the germline V gene (reference sequence).